The rows below give T cell receptor beta chains drawn from one sample of a study of control samples from healthy donors and cancer patients. Some clones are missing from TCRdb's copy, which holds only in-frame ones; the method was immunoSEQ multiplex PCR. Of over 150,000 clones listed, just over 95% are singletons. Sequencing was done on a sample of blood. Receptors originate from a woman in her twenties or thirties in good health. The CDR3 runs from the conserved cysteine through the conserved F or W. Each record gives: D gene, J gene, clone size, V gene, CDR3 protein, CDR3 DNA. A D gene is named only where the DNA matches it firmly. Rows may omit the clone size; those that give it use once, few, many or a size class.

D gene: -
J gene: TRBJ1-5
clone size: -
V gene: TRBV7-8
CDR3 protein: CAGSLAWRDGQPQHF
CDR3 DNA: TGTGCCGGCAGCTTAGCGTGGAGGGACGGTCAGCCCCAGCATTTT

D gene: -
J gene: TRBJ1-5
clone size: -
V gene: TRBV2
CDR3 protein: CASTEDSNQPQHF
CDR3 DNA: TGTGCCAGCACGGAGGATAGCAATCAGCCCCAGCATTTT

D gene: TRBD2
J gene: TRBJ2-1
clone size: -
V gene: TRBV7-9
CDR3 protein: CASTLAGDIDEQFF
CDR3 DNA: TGTGCCAGCACTCTGGCGGGAGACATCGATGAGCAGTTCTTC

D gene: -
J gene: TRBJ1-2
clone size: -
V gene: TRBV7-9
CDR3 protein: CASSLVAFGYGYTF
CDR3 DNA: TGTGCCAGCAGCTTAGTGGCTTTTGGGTATGGCTACACCTTC

D gene: TRBD1
J gene: TRBJ2-1
clone size: -
V gene: TRBV4-2
CDR3 protein: CASSQVGTGNNEQFF
CDR3 DNA: TGTGCCAGCAGCCAAGTGGGGACAGGGAACAATGAGCAGTTCTTC

D gene: TRBD1
J gene: TRBJ1-6
clone size: -
V gene: TRBV6-2/TRBV6-3
CDR3 protein: CASSPTGGPLHF
CDR3 DNA: TGTGCCAGCAGCCCGACAGGGGGGCCCCTCCACTTT

D gene: -
J gene: TRBJ2-1
clone size: -
V gene: TRBV12-3/TRBV12-4
CDR3 protein: CASSISTEQFF
CDR3 DNA: TGTGCCAGCAGTATTAGCACGGAGCAGTTCTTC

D gene: -
J gene: TRBJ1-1
clone size: once
V gene: TRBV4-2
CDR3 protein: CASSHTSAEAFF
CDR3 DNA: TGTGCCAGCAGCCACACAAGTGCTGAAGCTTTCTTT

D gene: -
J gene: TRBJ1-1
clone size: once
V gene: TRBV28
CDR3 protein: CASSFFLMWDTEAFF
CDR3 DNA: TGTGCCAGCAGTTTTTTTTTGATGTGGGACACTGAAGCTTTCTTT

D gene: -
J gene: TRBJ2-7
clone size: -
V gene: TRBV27
CDR3 protein: CASSLYEGNYEQYF
CDR3 DNA: TGTGCCAGCAGTTTATACGAGGGAAACTACGAGCAGTACTTC

D gene: -
J gene: TRBJ1-2
clone size: -
V gene: TRBV2
CDR3 protein: CASSARANYGYTF
CDR3 DNA: TGTGCCAGCAGCGCGAGAGCTAACTATGGCTACACCTTC

D gene: -
J gene: TRBJ2-1
clone size: once
V gene: TRBV28
CDR3 protein: CASSSPTRPSYNEQFF
CDR3 DNA: TGTGCCAGCAGTTCTCCGACTCGACCGTCCTACAATGAGCAGTTCTTC

D gene: -
J gene: TRBJ2-7
clone size: -
V gene: TRBV29-1
CDR3 protein: CSAGAQSGQYF
CDR3 DNA: TGCAGCGCTGGGGCTCAATCTGGGCAGTACTTC

D gene: -
J gene: TRBJ1-4
clone size: once
V gene: TRBV6-1
CDR3 protein: CASSEGWEKLFF
CDR3 DNA: TGTGCCAGCAGTGAAGGGTGGGAAAAACTGTTTTTT

D gene: TRBD2
J gene: TRBJ2-3
clone size: -
V gene: TRBV5-1
CDR3 protein: CASSSGIWSSGGADTQYF
CDR3 DNA: TGCGCCAGCAGCTCCGGAATTTGGTCTAGCGGGGGGGCAGATACGCAGTATTTT

D gene: -
J gene: TRBJ1-2
clone size: -
V gene: TRBV21-1
CDR3 protein: CASSTSGTGFYGYTF
CDR3 DNA: TGTGCCAGCAGCACGTCCGGGACAGGATTTTATGGCTACACCTTC

D gene: TRBD1
J gene: TRBJ1-4
clone size: -
V gene: TRBV18
CDR3 protein: CASSPLGQGDEKLFF
CDR3 DNA: TGTGCCAGCTCACCACTCGGACAGGGTGATGAAAAACTGTTTTTT

D gene: -
J gene: TRBJ2-3
clone size: -
V gene: TRBV30
CDR3 protein: CAWSGQRTDTQYF
CDR3 DNA: TGTGCCTGGAGTGGGCAGCGGACAGATACGCAGTATTTT

D gene: TRBD2
J gene: TRBJ2-5
clone size: -
V gene: TRBV14
CDR3 protein: CASSHSAGLAGRSTQYF
CDR3 DNA: TGTGCCAGCAGCCACTCGGCGGGCCTAGCGGGACGGTCGACCCAGTACTTC